These T cell receptor beta chains were read from a single sample in a study of siplizumab effects on memory and regulatory T cells. Repertoires were generated with immunoSEQ multiplex PCR, while TCRdb's copy carries only in-frame clones and drops some. The table includes some 97,000 clones, about 90% detected once. The sequencing sample was made of CD4+ T cells sorted from blood. Receptors originate from a human donor in good health. Some clones in this sample may be carry-over from other donors' samples. Each CDR3 is given without its conserved first and last residue. Each record gives: J gene, V gene, CDR3 protein.

j_call: TRBJ1-5
v_call: TRBV25-1
cdr3_aa: ASRQGGSNQPQH

j_call: TRBJ1-4
v_call: TRBV9
cdr3_aa: ASSVAGLSHEKLF

j_call: TRBJ2-7
v_call: TRBV10-1
cdr3_aa: ASSARTSGRFYEQY

j_call: TRBJ2-6
v_call: TRBV2
cdr3_aa: ASSHGRGSSSGANVLT

j_call: TRBJ2-2
v_call: TRBV6-1
cdr3_aa: ASSEHSGNTGELF

j_call: TRBJ2-3
v_call: TRBV19
cdr3_aa: ASSIIRGRGTDTQY

j_call: TRBJ2-7
v_call: TRBV6-6
cdr3_aa: ASSYSRQAYEQY

j_call: TRBJ1-2
v_call: TRBV27
cdr3_aa: ASSRDRGNYGYT

j_call: TRBJ2-3
v_call: TRBV5-4
cdr3_aa: ASSLRAPSGNYWGADTQY

j_call: TRBJ2-7
v_call: TRBV6-1
cdr3_aa: ASSEARFVAGASYEQY

j_call: TRBJ1-4
v_call: TRBV28
cdr3_aa: ASRDEDSWDEKLF

j_call: TRBJ2-2
v_call: TRBV14
cdr3_aa: ASSQQQGNTGELF

j_call: TRBJ2-6
v_call: TRBV14
cdr3_aa: ASSQDRISGANVLT

j_call: TRBJ1-2
v_call: TRBV28
cdr3_aa: ASSNPRTVPHGYT

j_call: TRBJ2-1
v_call: TRBV5-1
cdr3_aa: ASSLRGAAGGLSSYNEQF

j_call: TRBJ1-2
v_call: TRBV27
cdr3_aa: ASSFGETGGYT

j_call: TRBJ2-7
v_call: TRBV28
cdr3_aa: ASRTAGDEQY

j_call: TRBJ1-1
v_call: TRBV29-1
cdr3_aa: SGQTGMNTEAF

j_call: TRBJ1-5
v_call: TRBV7-2
cdr3_aa: ASSLVGGRVGQPQH

j_call: TRBJ2-1
v_call: TRBV5-8
cdr3_aa: ASSLGLAASYNEQF

j_call: TRBJ2-7
v_call: TRBV30
cdr3_aa: AWSKTKYEQY

j_call: TRBJ2-7
v_call: TRBV5-1
cdr3_aa: ASSYQGIEDEQY

j_call: TRBJ2-7
v_call: TRBV28
cdr3_aa: ASSFGTGGLYEQY

j_call: TRBJ2-3
v_call: TRBV14
cdr3_aa: ASSLSLGAYNTQY

j_call: TRBJ2-7
v_call: TRBV6-1
cdr3_aa: ASTEGTLKDEQY

j_call: TRBJ2-3
v_call: TRBV29-1
cdr3_aa: SVDGLAGTDTQY

j_call: TRBJ1-5
v_call: TRBV5-1
cdr3_aa: ASSSDRGGTQH

j_call: TRBJ2-7
v_call: TRBV7-2
cdr3_aa: ASSLVSSVGTYEQY

j_call: TRBJ1-1
v_call: TRBV6-1
cdr3_aa: ASTMTENTEAF

j_call: TRBJ2-7
v_call: TRBV14
cdr3_aa: ASSRVGHEQY

j_call: TRBJ2-5
v_call: TRBV5-1
cdr3_aa: ASAPGLADYRLRETQY

j_call: TRBJ2-1
v_call: TRBV7-6
cdr3_aa: ASSSPTITSGRYNEQF

j_call: TRBJ1-2
v_call: TRBV29-1
cdr3_aa: SVGGGFGYT

j_call: TRBJ1-5
v_call: TRBV19
cdr3_aa: ASQDRGPYSNQPQH

j_call: TRBJ2-3
v_call: TRBV5-6
cdr3_aa: ASSRDREDTQY

j_call: TRBJ2-3
v_call: TRBV5-4
cdr3_aa: ASSQQDTDTQY

j_call: TRBJ1-5
v_call: TRBV19
cdr3_aa: ASKDRNNQPQH

j_call: TRBJ2-7
v_call: TRBV25-1
cdr3_aa: ASSALSGSSEQY

j_call: TRBJ2-1
v_call: TRBV2
cdr3_aa: ASSTRTSGTKLSYNEQF

j_call: TRBJ2-1
v_call: TRBV9
cdr3_aa: ASSRSHTGRAYEQF

j_call: TRBJ1-2
v_call: TRBV30
cdr3_aa: ARLTDSGYGYT

j_call: TRBJ2-2
v_call: TRBV10-3
cdr3_aa: AISGTGNTGELF

j_call: TRBJ1-3
v_call: TRBV19
cdr3_aa: ASSTGASGGNTIY

j_call: TRBJ2-7
v_call: TRBV27
cdr3_aa: ASSVTGLGSYEQY

j_call: TRBJ2-2
v_call: TRBV6-1
cdr3_aa: ASMRQGQTGELF

j_call: TRBJ2-2
v_call: TRBV10-1
cdr3_aa: ASSVGGTGELF

j_call: TRBJ2-6
v_call: TRBV15
cdr3_aa: ATSKPGNSGANVLT

j_call: TRBJ2-2
v_call: TRBV13
cdr3_aa: ASSATGRLAGELF

j_call: TRBJ1-1
v_call: TRBV29-1
cdr3_aa: SSGTGGFADTEAF

j_call: TRBJ2-7
v_call: TRBV18
cdr3_aa: ASSRGGLGEQY

j_call: TRBJ1-3
v_call: TRBV10-1
cdr3_aa: ASRSRRESSGNTIY

j_call: TRBJ2-1
v_call: TRBV29-1
cdr3_aa: SVAFLAREQF

j_call: TRBJ2-5
v_call: TRBV4-2
cdr3_aa: ASSPTGLLETQY

j_call: TRBJ1-1
v_call: TRBV28
cdr3_aa: ASSQLGHKGTEAF